The source of this T cell receptor beta chain is a study of OX40 agonist ivuxolimab in advanced cancers. Notes on the study in general: Clonal expansion among partial responders at 0.1-3.0 mg/kg ranked near the lowest. Blood T cells, both CD4+ and CD8+, expanded clonally by week 6 at 0.1 to 3.0 mg/kg.

The repertoire was sequenced with immunoSEQ multiplex PCR; TCRdb's copy has only in-frame clones and lacks some. The sample carries nearly 80,000 clones, 90% recorded once. Comments on this clone: Its target is not known.

This receptor was taken from an adult with an advanced solid tumor such as melanoma, head and neck, liver or kidney cancer. The sample here was CD4+ or CD8+ T cells sorted from blood, taken in a trial of the OX40 agonist ivuxolimab.

The CDR3 is CASSYSGGQETQYF. The CDR3 DNA reads TGTGCCAGCAGTTACTCGGGGGGCCAAGAGACCCAGTACTTC. The rearrangement uses TRBV6-5 and TRBJ2-5; weak D call: TRBD2 (6 bases). CDR1 MNHEY and CDR2 SVGAGI come from the germline V gene. The CDR3 covers 14 residues. Deletions cut 0 bases from V and 1 base from J, with 6 bases between.